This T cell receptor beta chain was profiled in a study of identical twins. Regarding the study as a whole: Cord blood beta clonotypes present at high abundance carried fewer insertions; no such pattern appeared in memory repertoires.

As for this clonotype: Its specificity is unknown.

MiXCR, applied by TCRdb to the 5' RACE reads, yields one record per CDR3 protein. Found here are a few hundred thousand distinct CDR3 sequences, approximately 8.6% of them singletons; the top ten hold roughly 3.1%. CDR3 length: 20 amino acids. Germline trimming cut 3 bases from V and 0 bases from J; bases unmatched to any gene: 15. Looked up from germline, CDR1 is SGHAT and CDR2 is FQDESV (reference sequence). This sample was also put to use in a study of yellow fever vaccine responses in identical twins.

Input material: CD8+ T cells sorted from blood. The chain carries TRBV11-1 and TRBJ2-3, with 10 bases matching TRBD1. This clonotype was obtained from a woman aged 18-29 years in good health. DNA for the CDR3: TGTGCCAGCAGCTTGAATGCTCTTCGGACAGGGGGACCTAGCACAGATACGCAGTATTTT. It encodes CASSLNALRTGGPSTDTQYF.